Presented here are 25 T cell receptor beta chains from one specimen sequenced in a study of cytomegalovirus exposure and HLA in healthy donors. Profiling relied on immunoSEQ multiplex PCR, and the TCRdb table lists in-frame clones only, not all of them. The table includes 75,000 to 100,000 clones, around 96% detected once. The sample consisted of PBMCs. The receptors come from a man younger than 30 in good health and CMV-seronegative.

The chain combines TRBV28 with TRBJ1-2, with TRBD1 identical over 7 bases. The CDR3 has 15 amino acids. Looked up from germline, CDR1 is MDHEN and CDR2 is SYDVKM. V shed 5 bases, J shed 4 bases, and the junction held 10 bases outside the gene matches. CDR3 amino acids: CASSANRDSGYGYTF. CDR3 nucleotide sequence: TGTGCCAGCAGTGCGAACCGGGACAGTGGCTATGGCTACACCTTC.

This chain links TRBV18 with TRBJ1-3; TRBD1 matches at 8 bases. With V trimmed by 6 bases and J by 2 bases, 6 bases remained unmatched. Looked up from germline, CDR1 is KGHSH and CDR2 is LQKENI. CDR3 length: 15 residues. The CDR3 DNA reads TGTGCCAGCTCGCCCCAGGGGGCCGCTGGAAACACCATATATTTT. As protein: CASSPQGAAGNTIYF.

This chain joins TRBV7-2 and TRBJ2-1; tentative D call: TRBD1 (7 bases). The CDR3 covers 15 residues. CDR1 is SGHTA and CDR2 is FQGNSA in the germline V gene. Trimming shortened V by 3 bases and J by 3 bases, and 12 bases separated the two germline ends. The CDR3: CASSFGQGGYNEQFF. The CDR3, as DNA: TGTGCCAGCAGCTTTGGGCAGGGGGGCTACAATGAGCAGTTCTTC.

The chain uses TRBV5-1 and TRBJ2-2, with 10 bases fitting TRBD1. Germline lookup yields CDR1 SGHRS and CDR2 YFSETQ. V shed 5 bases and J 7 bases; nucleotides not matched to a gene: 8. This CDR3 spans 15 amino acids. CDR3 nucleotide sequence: TGCGCCAGCAGGTGGGACAGGGGATCGGACGGGGAGCTGTTTTTT. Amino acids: CASRWDRGSDGELFF.

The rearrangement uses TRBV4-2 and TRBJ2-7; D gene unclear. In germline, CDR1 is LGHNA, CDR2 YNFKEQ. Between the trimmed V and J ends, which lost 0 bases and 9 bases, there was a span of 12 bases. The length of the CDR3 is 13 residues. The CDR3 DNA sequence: TGTGCCAGCAGCCAAGAATTTGGCGGCCGGCAGTACTTC. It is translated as CASSQEFGGRQYF.

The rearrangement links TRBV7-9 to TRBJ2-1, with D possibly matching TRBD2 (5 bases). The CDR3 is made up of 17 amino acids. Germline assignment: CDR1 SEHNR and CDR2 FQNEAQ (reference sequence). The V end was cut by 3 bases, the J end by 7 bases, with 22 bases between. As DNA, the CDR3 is TGTGCCAGCAGCTTCCTGAACACCGGGTCTACTAGGAATGAGCAGTTCTTC. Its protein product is CASSFLNTGSTRNEQFF.

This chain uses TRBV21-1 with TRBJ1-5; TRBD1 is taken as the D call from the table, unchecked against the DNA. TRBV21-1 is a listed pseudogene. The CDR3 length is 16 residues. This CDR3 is CASSRPGQGRRQPQHF. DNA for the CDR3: TGTGCCAGCAGCAGACCCGGACAGGGTCGGCGTCAGCCCCAGCATTTT.

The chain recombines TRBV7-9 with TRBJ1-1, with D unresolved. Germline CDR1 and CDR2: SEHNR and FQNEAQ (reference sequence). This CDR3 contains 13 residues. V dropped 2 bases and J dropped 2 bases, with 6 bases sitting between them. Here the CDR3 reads CASSLMSNTEAFF. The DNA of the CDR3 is TGTGCCAGCAGCTTAATGAGTAACACTGAAGCTTTCTTT.

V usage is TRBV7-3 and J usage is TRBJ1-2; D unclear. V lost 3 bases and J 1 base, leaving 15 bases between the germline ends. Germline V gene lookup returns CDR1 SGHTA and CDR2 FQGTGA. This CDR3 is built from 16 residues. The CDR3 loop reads CASSLVAGNFNYGYTF. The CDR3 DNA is TGTGCCAGCAGCTTGGTTGCAGGCAACTTTAACTATGGCTACACCTTC.

The CDR3 DNA reads TGTGCCAGCAGTGCTGCGGGACAGTTCAATCAGCCCCAGCATTTT. Protein: CASSAAGQFNQPQHF. This chain joins TRBV6-5 and TRBJ1-5; TRBD1 agrees at 7 bases. Germline V lookup: CDR1 MNHEY, CDR2 SVGAGI. CDR3 length: 15 amino acids. J lost 3 bases, V lost 5 bases, and 7 bases had no gene match.

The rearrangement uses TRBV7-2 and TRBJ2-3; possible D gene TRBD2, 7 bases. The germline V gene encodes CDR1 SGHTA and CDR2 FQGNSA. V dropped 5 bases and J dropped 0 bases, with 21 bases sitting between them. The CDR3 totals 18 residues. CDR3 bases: TGTGCCAGCAGCCTACTAGGGGGAGGGGCAGGTAGCACAGATACGCAGTATTTT. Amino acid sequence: CASSLLGGGAGSTDTQYF.

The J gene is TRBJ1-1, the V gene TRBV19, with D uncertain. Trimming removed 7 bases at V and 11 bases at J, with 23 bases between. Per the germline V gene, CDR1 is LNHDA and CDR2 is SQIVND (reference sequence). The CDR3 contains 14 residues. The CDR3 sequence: CASTTSVAVREAFF. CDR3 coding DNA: TGTGCCAGTACCACCAGCGTCGCCGTGCGAGAGGCTTTCTTT.

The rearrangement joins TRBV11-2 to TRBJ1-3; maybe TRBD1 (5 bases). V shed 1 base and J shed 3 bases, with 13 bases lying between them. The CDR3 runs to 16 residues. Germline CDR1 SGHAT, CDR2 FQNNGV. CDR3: CASSLGPRVVGNTIYF. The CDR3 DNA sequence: TGTGCCAGCAGCTTAGGCCCCAGGGTTGTTGGAAACACCATATATTTT.

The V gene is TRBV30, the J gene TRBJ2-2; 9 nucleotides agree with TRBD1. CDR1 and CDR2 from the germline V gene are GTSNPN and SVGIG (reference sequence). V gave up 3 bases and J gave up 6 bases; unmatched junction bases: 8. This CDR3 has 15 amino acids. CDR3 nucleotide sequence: TGTGCCTGGAGCCAGGACAGGGGAGGGGCCGGGGAGCTGTTTTTT. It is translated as CAWSQDRGGAGELFF.

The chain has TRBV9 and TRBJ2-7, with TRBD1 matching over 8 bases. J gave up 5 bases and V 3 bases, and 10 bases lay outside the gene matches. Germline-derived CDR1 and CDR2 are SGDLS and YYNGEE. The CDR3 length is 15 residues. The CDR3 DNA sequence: TGTGCCAGCAGCGCTTACTGGACAGGGATCGACGAGCAGTACTTC. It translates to CASSAYWTGIDEQYF.

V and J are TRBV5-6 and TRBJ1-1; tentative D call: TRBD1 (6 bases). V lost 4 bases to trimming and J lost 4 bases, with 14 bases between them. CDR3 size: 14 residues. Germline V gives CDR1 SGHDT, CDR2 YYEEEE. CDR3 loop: CASSDTGTVTEAFF. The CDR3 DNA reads TGTGCCAGCAGCGACACAGGGACGGTCACTGAAGCTTTCTTT.

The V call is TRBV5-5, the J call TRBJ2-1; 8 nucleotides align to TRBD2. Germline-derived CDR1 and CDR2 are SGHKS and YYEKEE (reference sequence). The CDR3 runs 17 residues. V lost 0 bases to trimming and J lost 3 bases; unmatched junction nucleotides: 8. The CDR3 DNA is TGTGCCAGCAGCTTGGGCAGGGCTAGCGGGCTCTACAATGAGCAGTTCTTC. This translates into CASSLGRASGLYNEQFF.

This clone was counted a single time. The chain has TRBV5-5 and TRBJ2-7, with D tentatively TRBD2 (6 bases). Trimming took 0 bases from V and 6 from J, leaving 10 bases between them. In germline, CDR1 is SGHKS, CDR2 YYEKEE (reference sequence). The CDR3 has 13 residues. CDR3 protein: CASSLERGGEQYV. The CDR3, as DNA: TGTGCCAGCAGCTTGGAAAGGGGAGGCGAGCAGTACGTC.

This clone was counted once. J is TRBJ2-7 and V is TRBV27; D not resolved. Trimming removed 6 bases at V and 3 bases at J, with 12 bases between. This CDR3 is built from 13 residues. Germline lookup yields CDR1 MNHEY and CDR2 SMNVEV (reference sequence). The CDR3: CASSFGERYEQYF. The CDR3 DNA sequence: TGTGCCAGCAGCTTCGGTGAGCGCTACGAGCAGTACTTC.

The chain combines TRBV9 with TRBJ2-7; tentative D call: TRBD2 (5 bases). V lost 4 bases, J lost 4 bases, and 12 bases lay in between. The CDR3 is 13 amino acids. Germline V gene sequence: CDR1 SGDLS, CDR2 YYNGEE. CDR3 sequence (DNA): TGTGCCAGCAGCTCTCCACTAGGATACGAGCAGTACTTC. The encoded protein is CASSSPLGYEQYF.

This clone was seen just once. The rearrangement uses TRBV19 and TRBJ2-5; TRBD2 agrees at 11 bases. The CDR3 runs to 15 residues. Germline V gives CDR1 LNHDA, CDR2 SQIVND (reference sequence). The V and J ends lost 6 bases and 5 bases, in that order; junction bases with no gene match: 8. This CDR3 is CASRRTSGPQETQYF. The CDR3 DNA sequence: TGTGCCAGTAGGAGGACTAGCGGGCCCCAGGAGACCCAGTACTTC.

CDR3 nucleotides: TGTGCCAGCAGCTTCCCCAAAACAGGGAAGCGGCAGTACTTC. Translated, it gives CASSFPKTGKRQYF. This chain joins TRBV7-8 and TRBJ2-7, with D tentatively TRBD1 (6 bases). Germline V gene lookup returns CDR1 SGHVS and CDR2 FQNEAQ. V lost 3 bases, J lost 9 bases, and 18 bases lay in between. This CDR3 is built from 14 residues.

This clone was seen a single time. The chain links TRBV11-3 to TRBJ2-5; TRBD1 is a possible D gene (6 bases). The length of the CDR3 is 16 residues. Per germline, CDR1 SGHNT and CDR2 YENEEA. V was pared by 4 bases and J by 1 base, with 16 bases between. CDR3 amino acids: CASSSYRDTSQETQYF. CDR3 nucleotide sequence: TGTGCCAGCAGCTCCTACCGGGACACCTCCCAAGAGACCCAGTACTTC.

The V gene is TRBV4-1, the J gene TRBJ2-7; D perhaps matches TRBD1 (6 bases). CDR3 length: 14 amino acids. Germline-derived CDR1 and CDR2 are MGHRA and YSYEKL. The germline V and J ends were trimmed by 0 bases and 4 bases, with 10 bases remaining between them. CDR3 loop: CASSQDRGGYEQYV. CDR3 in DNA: TGCGCCAGCAGCCAAGATCGAGGGGGATACGAGCAGTACGTC.

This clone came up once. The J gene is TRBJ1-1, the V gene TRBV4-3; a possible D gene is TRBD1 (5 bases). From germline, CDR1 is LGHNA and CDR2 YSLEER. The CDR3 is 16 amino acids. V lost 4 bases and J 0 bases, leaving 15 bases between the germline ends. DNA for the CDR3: TGCGCCAGCAGCCTCGGGAGGGGCGGCATGAACACTGAAGCTTTCTTT. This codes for CASSLGRGGMNTEAFF.